This T cell receptor (beta chain) emerged from a study of cytomegalovirus exposure and HLA in healthy donors. PCR used 60 Vbeta primers and 13 Jbeta primers. Sequencing used immunoSEQ multiplex PCR; TCRdb keeps in-frame clones, though not all of them. The table lists more than 140,000 clones, more than 75% of them singletons. Donors counted as nominally healthy when sampled, yet unrecorded immune exposures were likely. Germline V gives CDR1 KGHSH, CDR2 LQKENI. This CDR3 spans 18 amino acids. J was trimmed by 4 bases and V by 6 bases; bases with no gene match: 17. This TCR was recovered from a man between 18 and 29 years old in good health and CMV-seropositive. Sequencing was done on a sample of PBMCs. The chain links TRBV18 to TRBJ1-1; 10 bases are a match to TRBD1. The DNA of the CDR3 is TGTGCCAGCTCGCTCAGACAGGGGGCAGGAACGGAGTCCACTGAAGCTTTCTTT. Its translation is CASSLRQGAGTESTEAFF.